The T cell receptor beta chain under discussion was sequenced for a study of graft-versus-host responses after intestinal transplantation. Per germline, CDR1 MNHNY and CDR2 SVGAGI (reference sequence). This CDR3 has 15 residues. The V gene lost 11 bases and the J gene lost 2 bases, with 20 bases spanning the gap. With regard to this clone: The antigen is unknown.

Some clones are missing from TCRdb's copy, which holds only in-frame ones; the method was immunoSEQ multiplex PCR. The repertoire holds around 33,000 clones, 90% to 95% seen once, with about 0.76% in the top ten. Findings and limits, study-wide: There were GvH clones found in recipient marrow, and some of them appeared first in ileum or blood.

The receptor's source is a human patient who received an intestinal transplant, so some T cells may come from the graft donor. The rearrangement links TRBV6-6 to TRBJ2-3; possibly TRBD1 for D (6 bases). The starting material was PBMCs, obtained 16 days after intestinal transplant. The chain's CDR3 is CASTSWPGVTDTQYF. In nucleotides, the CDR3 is TGTGCCTCGACAAGTTGGCCAGGGGTCACAGATACGCAGTATTTT.